One sample yielded the 9 T cell receptor beta chains listed below, sequenced in a study of blood T cell repertoires in COVID-19. The table came from immunoSEQ multiplex PCR; TCRdb's copy has only in-frame clones and leaves some out. The sample includes approximately 88,000 clones, over 70% seen only once; the top ten take roughly 8.6%. The specimen sequenced was peripheral blood. These receptor sequences come from a man in his fifties or sixties who had recovered from COVID-19.

The chain joins TRBV30 to TRBJ1-1; possibly TRBD1 for D (5 bases). The CDR3 sequence is 18 residues long. Per germline, CDR1 GTSNPN and CDR2 SVGIG (reference sequence). The ends were cut back, 2 bases at V and 1 base at J, with 23 bases in the middle. CDR3 amino acids: CAWSPTPGGLGWNTEAFF. The CDR3 nucleotides are TGTGCCTGGAGTCCGACCCCCGGGGGTTTGGGTTGGAACACTGAAGCTTTCTTT.

The chain carries TRBV19 and TRBJ2-7, with a possible D match to TRBD1 (6 bases). The CDR3 runs to 15 residues. Trimming cost V 3 bases and J 2 bases, with 14 bases left between them. Germline CDR1 LNHDA, CDR2 SQIVND (reference sequence). The CDR3 coding sequence is TGTGCCAGTAGTATCACCACAGGGCAAACCTACGAGCAGTACTTC. It specifies CASSITTGQTYEQYF.

The chain links TRBV5-1 to TRBJ1-6; 8 bases match TRBD1. CDR3 size: 16 residues. The junction had 8 bases not matched to a gene; V was cut back by 2 bases and J by 7 bases. The germline gives CDR1 SGHRS, CDR2 YFSETQ. The CDR3 loop reads CASSFSTGANNSPLHF. CDR3 DNA: TGCGCCAGCAGCTTCTCGACAGGGGCGAACAATTCACCCCTCCACTTT.

This chain connects TRBV12-3 or TRBV12-4 to TRBJ1-2, with D hard to call. This CDR3 is 13 amino acids long. With 6 bases removed from V and 1 base from J, the gap between germline ends came to 9 bases. The CDR3 loop is CASSPRINYGYTF. The CDR3 coding sequence is TGTGCCAGCAGCCCCAGGATTAACTATGGCTACACCTTC.

The J gene is TRBJ2-7, the V gene TRBV5-4; 10 bases are shared with TRBD1. CDR1 SGHNT and CDR2 YYREEE come from the germline V gene (reference sequence). With 4 bases clipped from V and 4 bases from J, the junction kept 8 bases outside the gene matches. The CDR3 covers 15 residues. The CDR3 sequence is CASSPGRDRGYEQYF. In DNA, the CDR3 is TGTGCCAGCAGCCCCGGGAGGGACAGGGGATACGAGCAGTACTTC.

This CDR3 is CASSQVDRGSGYTF. The CDR3 DNA sequence: TGTGCCAGCAGCCAAGTGGACAGGGGGAGTGGCTACACCTTC. The rearrangement links TRBV3-1 (or the pseudogene TRBV3-2) to TRBJ1-2; TRBD1 aligns across 10 bases. The CDR3 sequence is 14 residues long. Trimming at V came to 1 base and at J to 7 bases, leaving 3 bases not matched to a gene. Germline CDR1 is LGHDT and CDR2 is YNNKEL (reference sequence).

A single count supports this clone. CDR3 in DNA: TGTGCCAGCAGTATGGACAGTGTTCAGCCCCAGCATTTT. Translating gives CASSMDSVQPQHF. V and J are TRBV5-5 and TRBJ1-5; possible D gene TRBD1, 6 bases. V shed 5 bases and J shed 6 bases, with 12 bases lying between them. The CDR3 contains 13 residues. The germline V gene encodes CDR1 SGHKS and CDR2 YYEKEE (reference sequence). Full variable domain (rest looked up from reference TRBV5-5 and TRBJ1-5): DAGVTQSPTHLIKTRGQQVTLRCSPISGHKSVSWYQQVLGQGPQFIFQYYEKEERGRGNFPDRFSARQFPNYSSELNVNALLLGDSALYLCASSMDSVQPQHFGDGTRLSIL.

The V gene is TRBV19, the J gene TRBJ2-6; 10 bases align to TRBD1. Germline CDR1 reads LNHDA; CDR2 reads SQIVND (reference sequence). Trimming at V came to 0 bases and at J to 2 bases, leaving 4 bases not matched to a gene. The CDR3 totals 18 residues. CDR3 DNA sequence: TGTGCCAGTAGTATAGAGGGACAGGGGACGACTGGGGCCAACGTCCTGACTTTC. It is translated as CASSIEGQGTTGANVLTF. Full variable domain (rest looked up from reference TRBV19 and TRBJ2-6): DGGITQSPKYLFRKEGQNVTLSCEQNLNHDAMYWYRQDPGQGLRLIYYSQIVNDFQKGDIAEGYSVSREKKESFPLTVTSAQKNPTAFYLCASSIEGQGTTGANVLTFGAGSRLTVL.

The rearrangement links TRBV5-1 to TRBJ1-6; possible D gene TRBD1, 6 bases. Trimming removed 3 bases at V and 0 bases at J, with 7 bases between. Germline V gene sequence: CDR1 SGHRS, CDR2 YFSETQ. This CDR3 is built from 15 residues. The CDR3 protein is CASSSDSSYNSPLHF. CDR3 DNA: TGCGCCAGCAGCTCGGACAGCTCCTATAATTCACCCCTCCACTTT.